This T cell receptor (beta chain) was retrieved from a study of blood T cell repertoires in COVID-19. V lost 3 bases to trimming and J lost 2 bases, with 10 bases between them. There are 14 residues in the CDR3. Germline V gives CDR1 KGHSH, CDR2 LQKENI. The protocol was immunoSEQ multiplex PCR, while the TCRdb copy is restricted to in-frame clones and leaves out a portion. The repertoire has approximately 320,000 clones, roughly nine tenths of them found once; the top ten carry around 10%. The chain is built from TRBV18 and TRBJ1-2, with D perhaps TRBD1 (6 bases). Input material: peripheral blood. The sequence derives from a woman aged 30 to 39 with COVID-19, enrolled during active disease. As DNA, the CDR3 is TGTGCCAGCTCACCCAGACAGGAGAACTATGGCTACACCTTC. This gives the protein CASSPRQENYGYTF.